This T cell receptor beta chain was identified during a study of OX40 agonist ivuxolimab in advanced cancers. Study-level results: Patients who responded partially at 0.1-3.0 mg/kg showed clonal expansion ranking among the lowest.

The CDR3 is 12 amino acids. Germline assignment: CDR1 MGHDK and CDR2 SYGVNS. V shed 6 bases and J shed 5 bases, with 10 bases lying between them. Sequencing was performed with immunoSEQ multiplex PCR; in TCRdb, only in-frame clones are kept and a portion is missing. Of about 36,000 clones in the sample, 78% were seen once. Concerning this clone: Antigen unknown.

This clonotype originated in an adult with an advanced solid tumor such as melanoma, head and neck, liver or kidney cancer. Sample: CD4+ or CD8+ T cells sorted from blood, taken in a trial of the OX40 agonist ivuxolimab. The J gene is TRBJ1-1, the V gene TRBV25-1; no clear D. This CDR3 is CASSALRTEAFF. The CDR3 nucleotides are TGTGCCAGCAGCGCGCTGAGGACTGAAGCTTTCTTT. The whole variable domain, filled in from reference TRBV25-1 and TRBJ1-1, reads EADIYQTPRYLVIGTGKKITLECSQTMGHDKMYWYQQDPGMELHLIHYSYGVNSTEKGDLSSESTVSRIRTEHFPLTLESARPSHTSQYLCASSALRTEAFFGQGTRLTVV.